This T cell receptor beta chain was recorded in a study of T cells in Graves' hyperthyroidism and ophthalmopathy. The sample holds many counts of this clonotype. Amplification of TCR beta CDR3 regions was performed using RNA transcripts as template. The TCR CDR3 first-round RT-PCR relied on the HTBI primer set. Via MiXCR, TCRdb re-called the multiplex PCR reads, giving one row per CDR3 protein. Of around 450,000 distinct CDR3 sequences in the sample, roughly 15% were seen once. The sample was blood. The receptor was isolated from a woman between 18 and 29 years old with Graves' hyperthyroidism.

The CDR3 DNA follows: TGCGCCAGCAGCTTGGGTGTACAGGGGAGCACAGATACGCAGTATTTT. This encodes CASSLGVQGSTDTQYF. The J gene is TRBJ2-3, the V gene TRBV5-1, with 7 bases identical to TRBD1. Germline V gene lookup returns CDR1 SGHRS and CDR2 YFSETQ. V lost 0 bases, J lost 0 bases, and 4 bases stayed unmatched. This CDR3 is 16 amino acids long.